Presented here are 21 T cell receptor beta chains from one specimen sequenced in a study of blood T cell repertoires in COVID-19. The repertoire was sequenced with immunoSEQ multiplex PCR; TCRdb's copy has only in-frame clones and lacks some. The sample consists of tens of thousands of clones, 82% of them appearing once. The sequenced sample consisted of peripheral blood. Every receptor here comes from a human donor in a cohort sampled during active COVID-19.

This clone occurred a few times. The chain uses TRBV5-6 and TRBJ2-7, with D perhaps matching TRBD1 (6 bases). V gave up 4 bases and J gave up 1 base, with 9 bases separating them. Germline V gene data show CDR1 as SGHDT and CDR2 as YYEEEE. This CDR3 is built from 13 residues. The CDR3 sequence: CASSQGLSYEQYF. For the CDR3, the DNA is TGTGCCAGCAGCCAGGGGCTTTCCTACGAGCAGTACTTC.

The chain employs TRBV6-2 or TRBV6-3 and TRBJ1-5, with no clear D. CDR3 length equals 16 residues. In germline, CDR1 is MNHEY, CDR2 SVGEGT. V shed 4 bases and J shed 7 bases, with 20 bases lying between them. As DNA, the CDR3 is TGTGCCAGCAGTTCTTTGCACTGGTTCGATCACCAGCCCCAGCATTTT. It is translated as CASSSLHWFDHQPQHF.

The chain is built from TRBV18 and TRBJ1-3; 7 bases fit TRBD1. Trimming at V came to 5 bases and at J to 6 bases, leaving 10 bases not matched to a gene. Germline values: CDR1 KGHSH, CDR2 LQKENI. CDR3 length: 15 amino acids. The DNA for the CDR3 is TGTGCCAGCTCATTGGAACTGGGACAGATAAACACCATATATTTT. Translating gives CASSLELGQINTIYF. The full variable domain, in which reference TRBV18 and TRBJ1-3 provide the parts outside the CDR3, is NAGVMQNPRHLVRRRGQEARLRCSPMKGHSHVYWYRQLPEEGLKFMVYLQKENIIDESGMPKERFSAEFPKEGPSILRIQQVVRGDSAAYFCASSLELGQINTIYFGEGSWLTVV.

This sequence joins TRBV7-2 and TRBJ1-5; D ambiguous. With 2 bases removed from V and 0 bases from J, the gap between germline ends came to 8 bases. The CDR3 is made up of 15 amino acids. Germline V lookup: CDR1 SGHTA, CDR2 FQGNSA. CDR3 nucleotide sequence: TGTGCCAGCAGCTTATCCAGTTATAGCAATCAGCCCCAGCATTTT. Amino acids: CASSLSSYSNQPQHF.

The rearrangement links TRBV7-9 to TRBJ2-2; tentatively, D is TRBD2 (5 bases). This CDR3 comprises 13 residues. CDR1 is SEHNR and CDR2 is FQNEAQ in the germline V gene (reference sequence). V lost 3 bases, J lost 8 bases, and 10 bases lay in between. The CDR3, as DNA: TGTGCCAGCAGCTTCCTAGCCCCTGGGGAGCTGTTTTTT. The encoded protein is CASSFLAPGELFF.

This chain uses TRBV6-2 or TRBV6-3 with TRBJ1-1, with a tentative D call TRBD1 (5 bases). The CDR3 runs to 14 residues. Looked up from germline, CDR1 is MNHEY and CDR2 is SVGEGT. Trimming left V 2 bases short and J 3 bases short, with 10 bases between. The CDR3, as DNA: TGTGCCAGCAGTTACGGGGGGGAGGACACTGAAGCTTTCTTT. Encoded protein: CASSYGGEDTEAFF.

This chain connects TRBV3-1 (or the pseudogene TRBV3-2) to TRBJ2-3; weak D call: TRBD2 (5 bases). This CDR3 spans 16 amino acids. The V gene's germline CDR1 is LGHDT and CDR2 YNNKEL (reference sequence). Trimming left V 5 bases short and J 2 bases short, with 17 bases between. CDR3 in amino acids: CASSSRRTQSTDTQYF. Written as DNA, the CDR3 is TGTGCCAGCAGCTCACGGAGGACCCAGTCCACAGATACGCAGTATTTT.

The CDR3 region has the DNA TGTGCCAGCAGCCCCGGTCAGGCGTGGGATGAGCAGTTCTTC. Translation gives CASSPGQAWDEQFF. The V gene is TRBV7-9, the J gene TRBJ2-1, with D hard to call. V lost 5 bases, J lost 8 bases, and 16 bases lay in between. Germline V gene lookup returns CDR1 SEHNR and CDR2 FQNEAQ (reference sequence). The CDR3 is 14 residues long.

This clone was counted a few times. The chain links TRBV2 to TRBJ1-3; possibly TRBD1 for D (6 bases). Trimming shortened V by 4 bases and J by 0 bases, and 10 bases separated the two germline ends. The germline V gene encodes CDR1 SNHLY and CDR2 FYNNEI. This CDR3 spans 15 amino acids. CDR3 nucleotides: TGTGCCAGCAGTGCAACAGGGTCCTCTGGAAACACCATATATTTT. Its translation is CASSATGSSGNTIYF.

The rearrangement joins TRBV14 to TRBJ2-1; TRBD2 agrees at 11 bases. The V gene end was trimmed by 0 bases and the J gene end by 6 bases; junction bases not matched to a gene: 16. The CDR3 contains 20 residues. Germline CDR1 is SGHDN and CDR2 is FVKESK. The chain's CDR3 is CASSQDPLAGGWVGFNEQFF. In DNA form, the CDR3 reads TGTGCCAGCAGCCAAGATCCCCTAGCGGGGGGATGGGTTGGGTTCAATGAGCAGTTCTTC. The full variable domain, its missing parts supplied by reference TRBV14 and TRBJ2-1, is EAGVTQFPSHSVIEKGQTVTLRCDPISGHDNLYWYRRVMGKEIKFLLHFVKESKQDESGMPNNRFLAERTGGTYSTLKVQPAELEDSGVYFCASSQDPLAGGWVGFNEQFFGPGTRLTVL.

This rearrangement joins TRBV30 to TRBJ2-2; a possible D gene is TRBD2 (6 bases). V was shortened by 0 bases and J by 2 bases, with 10 bases between the two germline ends. Germline CDR1 reads GTSNPN; CDR2 reads SVGIG (reference sequence). This CDR3 is built from 15 residues. CDR3 coding DNA: TGTGCCTGGAGTGTTGGAGGGAGTAACACCGGGGAGCTGTTTTTT. It yields the protein CAWSVGGSNTGELFF.

The gene calls are TRBV11-2 and TRBJ2-7, with 9 bases aligning to TRBD1. From germline, CDR1 is SGHAT and CDR2 FQNNGV. Trimming at V came to 4 bases and at J to 5 bases, leaving 6 bases not matched to a gene. This CDR3 has 14 residues. The CDR3 loop reads CASSSRDRAHEQYF. In nucleotides, the CDR3 is TGTGCCAGCAGCTCCCGGGACAGGGCCCACGAGCAGTACTTC.

The chain employs TRBV21-1 and TRBJ2-7; the table assigns TRBD2, which was not confirmed against the DNA. TRBV21-1 represents a pseudogene. There are 16 residues in the CDR3. CDR3 sequence reads: CASSKTEGLACREQYF. The CDR3 DNA sequence: TGTGCCAGCAGCAAAACGGAGGGACTAGCATGTCGGGAGCAGTACTTC.

V usage is TRBV6-5 and J usage is TRBJ2-7; tentatively, D is TRBD1 (6 bases). Germline V gives CDR1 MNHEY, CDR2 SVGAGI. Trimming removed 0 bases from V and 3 bases from J, with 15 bases in between. The CDR3 runs 16 residues. The CDR3 loop reads CASSYSSGQEVYEQYF. The CDR3 DNA reads as TGTGCCAGCAGTTACTCGTCGGGACAAGAAGTCTACGAGCAGTACTTC.

This clone was picked up a small number of times. The CDR3 protein is CASGPPNSYEQYF. As DNA, the CDR3 is TGTGCTAGTGGTCCCCCCAACTCCTACGAGCAGTACTTC. The rearrangement joins TRBV12-5 to TRBJ2-7; unclear D gene. V gave up 5 bases and J gave up 0 bases, with 8 bases separating them. Germline CDR1 reads LGHNT; CDR2 reads FRNRAP. This CDR3 spans 13 amino acids.

V and J are TRBV7-9 and TRBJ1-2; D not certain. CDR3 length equals 14 residues. CDR1 SEHNR and CDR2 FQNEAQ come from the germline V gene (reference sequence). V gave up 5 bases and J gave up 3 bases, with 13 bases separating them. The CDR3 DNA is TGTGCCAGCAGCCAGCGATCTTACGACTATGGCTACACCTTC. Its translation: CASSQRSYDYGYTF.

The rearrangement joins TRBV19 to TRBJ1-2, with a possible D match to TRBD1 (6 bases). CDR1 and CDR2 (germline): LNHDA, SQIVND (reference sequence). Deletions cut 4 bases from V and 7 bases from J, with 13 bases between. This CDR3 comprises 13 residues. The CDR3, as DNA: TGTGCCAGTAGTACAACACAGGGAACTGGCTACACCTTC. This encodes CASSTTQGTGYTF.

The chain employs TRBV11-2 and TRBJ2-3; D perhaps matches TRBD2 (6 bases). This CDR3 is 17 amino acids long. CDR1 and CDR2 from the germline V gene are SGHAT and FQNNGV. The V end lost 5 bases, the J end lost 8 bases, and 26 bases lay between the germline ends. The CDR3 here is CASSLRTRTTGEGTQYF. In DNA, the CDR3 is TGTGCCAGCAGCCTCCGAACCCGGACTACCGGGGAAGGTACGCAGTATTTT.

This clone was seen once. The V and J genes are TRBV27 and TRBJ1-1; a possible D gene is TRBD1 (5 bases). V lost 2 bases to trimming and J lost 7 bases, with 17 bases between them. Germline V gene sequence: CDR1 MNHEY, CDR2 SMNVEV (reference sequence). The CDR3 extends over 15 amino acids. CDR3 region: CASSLISAGGGEAFF. As DNA, the CDR3 is TGTGCCAGCAGTTTAATCTCGGCAGGCGGGGGTGAAGCTTTCTTT.

CDR3 DNA: TGTGCCAGCAGCGGCAGGGGGTTTACGGGCGAGCAGTACTTC. It codes for CASSGRGFTGEQYF. The chain uses TRBV7-8 and TRBJ2-7, with TRBD1 matching 7 bases. V shed 5 bases, J shed 6 bases, and the junction held 10 bases outside the gene matches. Looked up from germline, CDR1 is SGHVS and CDR2 is FQNEAQ. The CDR3 is 14 amino acids. Looking up the rest from reference TRBV7-8 and TRBJ2-7 gives the full variable domain: GAGVSQSPRYKVAKRGQDVALRCDPISGHVSLFWYQQALGQGPEFLTYFQNEAQLDKSGLPSDRFFAERPEGSVSTLKIQRTQQEDSAVYLCASSGRGFTGEQYFGPGTRLTVT.

V and J are TRBV27 and TRBJ1-5, with 10 bases matching TRBD1. Germline V gene lookup returns CDR1 MNHEY and CDR2 SMNVEV (reference sequence). Trimming at V came to 6 bases and at J to 0 bases, leaving 14 bases not matched to a gene. The CDR3 runs 19 residues. CDR3 bases: TGTGCCAGCAGGGCCGGGACAGGGGCCTCAATACATAGCAATCAGCCCCAGCATTTT. It translates to CASRAGTGASIHSNQPQHF.